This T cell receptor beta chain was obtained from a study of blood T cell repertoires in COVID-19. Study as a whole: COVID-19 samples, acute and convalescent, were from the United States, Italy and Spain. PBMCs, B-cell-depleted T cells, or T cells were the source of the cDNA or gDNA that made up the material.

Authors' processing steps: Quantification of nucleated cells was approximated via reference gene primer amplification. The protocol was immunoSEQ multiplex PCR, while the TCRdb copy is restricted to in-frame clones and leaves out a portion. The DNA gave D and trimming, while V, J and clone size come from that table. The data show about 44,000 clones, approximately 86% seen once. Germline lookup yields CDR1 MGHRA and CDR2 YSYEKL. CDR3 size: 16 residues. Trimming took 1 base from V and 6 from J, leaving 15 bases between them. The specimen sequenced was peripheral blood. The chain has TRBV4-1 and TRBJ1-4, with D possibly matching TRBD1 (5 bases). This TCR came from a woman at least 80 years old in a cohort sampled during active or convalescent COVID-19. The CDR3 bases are TGCGCCAGCAGCCAAGGGACGAAGGGGAAGGATGAAAAACTGTTTTTT. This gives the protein CASSQGTKGKDEKLFF.